One sample yielded the 25 T cell receptor beta chains listed below, sequenced in a study of blood T cells in healthy people across ages. Through a sample-barcoded 5' primer and a J-beta primer mix, a second PCR was run for roughly 6 to 11 cycles. TCRdb passed the 5' RACE reads through MiXCR, listing each CDR3 protein once. The sample records approximately 400,000 distinct CDR3 sequences, roughly half being singletons. The sequencing input was blood. The source of these receptors is a man between 60 and 75 years old in good health.

The V and J genes are TRBV2 and TRBJ1-6; no clear D gene. Germline V gives CDR1 SNHLY, CDR2 FYNNEI. The V end was cut by 6 bases, the J end by 15 bases, with 15 bases between. CDR3 length: 12 residues. In DNA, the CDR3 is TGTGCCAGCAGGCTCCGGGCCTCCCTCCTCCACTTT. Translation: CASRLRASLLHF.

This sequence joins TRBV3-1 and TRBJ2-1; possible D gene TRBD1, 5 bases. The CDR3 has 16 amino acids. The germline V and J ends were trimmed by 0 bases and 3 bases, with 12 bases remaining between them. In germline, CDR1 is LGHDT, CDR2 YNNKEL (reference sequence). CDR3 nucleotides: TGTGCCAGCAGCCAAGATTGGCAGGGTTTCTACAATGAGCAGTTCTTC. Its protein is CASSQDWQGFYNEQFF.

This clonotype was observed many times. The rearrangement links TRBV5-4 to TRBJ2-5, with 8 bases matching TRBD2. The J segment lost 4 bases and the V segment lost 4 bases, leaving 9 bases of the junction unmatched. Germline V gene data show CDR1 as SGHNT and CDR2 as YYREEE (reference sequence). CDR3 size: 15 residues. The CDR3 nucleotides read TGTGCCAGCAGCCGGGAGGGCAGTTTTGGAGAGACCCAGTACTTC. Translating it yields CASSREGSFGETQYF.

This clonotype came up a few times. V usage is TRBV4-1 and J usage is TRBJ2-7, with D perhaps matching TRBD2 (6 bases). The CDR3 has 16 residues. Trimming stripped 3 bases from V and 0 bases from J, with 15 bases between. The germline gives CDR1 MGHRA, CDR2 YSYEKL. CDR3 in DNA: TGCGCCAGCAGCCAGGGACGCATGGGGGGCTCCTACGAGCAGTACTTC. Translation gives CASSQGRMGGSYEQYF.

The chain couples TRBV28 to TRBJ1-2, with D unclear. The germline V and J ends were trimmed by 8 bases and 0 bases, with 7 bases remaining between them. From germline, CDR1 is MDHEN and CDR2 SYDVKM. The CDR3 length is 12 residues. The CDR3 loop is CASQEANYGYTF. In nucleotides, the CDR3 is TGTGCCAGCCAGGAAGCTAACTATGGCTACACCTTC.

The rearrangement uses TRBV5-1 and TRBJ2-4; 7 bases map to TRBD1. CDR1 is SGHRS, CDR2 YFSETQ, per germline. Germline trimming cut 4 bases from V and 2 bases from J; bases unmatched to any gene: 9. The CDR3 loop spans 16 amino acids. Here the CDR3 DNA reads TGCGCCAGCAGCCCCGGGACAGAGACTTCCAAAAACATTCAGTACTTC. It translates to CASSPGTETSKNIQYF.

This rearrangement joins TRBV20-1 to TRBJ2-1, with a weak D call TRBD1 (5 bases). The germline gives CDR1 DFQATT, CDR2 SNEGSKA (reference sequence). The CDR3 is 16 amino acids. Trimming left V 0 bases short and J 2 bases short, with 14 bases between. The CDR3 here is CSARDFGRVPYNEQFF. The CDR3 DNA sequence: TGCAGTGCTAGAGATTTTGGCAGGGTCCCCTACAATGAGCAGTTCTTC.

As to this clonotype: The junction differs from germline at one of its ends, possibly a read error. The V and J genes are TRBV12-3 or TRBV12-4 and TRBJ2-5; D gene ambiguous. CDR3 length: 13 residues. DNA for the CDR3: TGTGCCGGCAGTTTGTCAGGCTCGGAGACCCAGTACTTC. Its protein product is CAGSLSGSETQYF.

V and J are TRBV7-9 and TRBJ2-3; D is perhaps TRBD1 (6 bases). The germline V and J ends were trimmed by 1 base and 3 bases, with 17 bases remaining between them. The length of the CDR3 is 17 residues. Germline V gene data show CDR1 as SEHNR and CDR2 as FQNEAQ (reference sequence). CDR3 bases: TGTGCCAGCAGCTTAGGCGCAGGGGTTACGAAAACAGATACGCAGTATTTT. Amino acids: CASSLGAGVTKTDTQYF.

V gene TRBV20-1 combines with J gene TRBJ1-2; the D is unclear. The CDR3 length is 14 residues. Looked up from germline, CDR1 is DFQATT and CDR2 is SNEGSKA (reference sequence). V lost 3 bases and J lost 4, with 15 bases in between. The CDR3 coding sequence is TGCAGTGCTAGCCGGCCCGAATGGGTCTATGGCTACACCTTC. It yields the protein CSASRPEWVYGYTF.

The rearrangement links TRBV4-3 to TRBJ1-2; no definite D call. CDR3 length: 15 residues. Looked up from germline, CDR1 is LGHNA and CDR2 is YSLEER. Trimming stripped 4 bases from V and 4 bases from J, with 16 bases between. The CDR3 region has the DNA TGCGCCAGCAGCCTGACCGGAGGGTCAGTCTATGGCTACACCTTC. Its protein product is CASSLTGGSVYGYTF.

The CDR3 protein is CASSLRTGALEQFF. Written as DNA, the CDR3 is TGTGCCAGCAGCCTCAGGACAGGGGCCCTCGAGCAGTTCTTC. V gene TRBV5-4 combines with J gene TRBJ2-1, with 9 bases matching TRBD1. J was trimmed by 10 bases and V by 4 bases; bases with no gene match: 9. This CDR3 is built from 14 residues. CDR1 is SGHNT, CDR2 YYREEE, per germline (reference sequence).

A few counts support this clonotype. V usage is TRBV4-2 and J usage is TRBJ2-2; D gene unclear. V was shortened by 1 base and J by 1 base, with 1 base between the two germline ends. The germline V gene encodes CDR1 LGHNA and CDR2 YNFKEQ. This CDR3 is 13 amino acids long. The CDR3 reads CASSQGNTGELFF. The CDR3 region has the DNA TGTGCCAGCAGCCAAGGGAACACCGGGGAGCTGTTTTTT.

This rearrangement joins TRBV4-3 to TRBJ2-7, with 7 nucleotides matching TRBD2. This CDR3 contains 16 residues. Germline V lookup: CDR1 LGHNA, CDR2 YSLEER. The V gene end was trimmed by 2 bases and the J gene end by 7 bases; junction bases not matched to a gene: 14. The CDR3, as DNA: TGCGCCAGCAGCCAACAAAGCGGGGCGGGAACTGAGGAGCAGTACTTC. It specifies CASSQQSGAGTEEQYF.

This sequence joins TRBV24-1 and TRBJ2-7; the D gene is possibly TRBD1 (6 bases). The J call is uncertain, as TRBJ2-5 better fits the DNA end. The CDR3 is 13 residues long. Per the germline V gene, CDR1 is KGHDR and CDR2 is SFDVKD. The CDR3 bases are TGTGCCACCAGTGAGGGGGCTCGAGTGACCCAGTACTTC. Translation: CATSEGARVTQYF.

This clonotype appeared a few times. The chain employs TRBV30 and TRBJ2-1; the D gene could be TRBD1 or TRBD2 (5 bases each). CDR1 GTSNPN and CDR2 SVGIG come from the germline V gene (reference sequence). This CDR3 spans 14 amino acids. Trimming pared 1 base from V and 0 bases from J, leaving 7 bases between. The CDR3 protein is CAWSAGSSYNEQFF. Written as DNA, the CDR3 is TGTGCCTGGAGTGCAGGGAGCTCCTACAATGAGCAGTTCTTC.

The chain couples TRBV29-1 to TRBJ2-3, with 10 nucleotides matching TRBD1. The germline V gene has CDR1 SQVTM and CDR2 ANQGSEA. The CDR3 extends over 14 amino acids. V gave up 4 bases and J gave up 4 bases; unmatched junction bases: 5. CDR3 amino acids: CSVADRGPADTQYF. The CDR3, as DNA: TGCAGCGTTGCAGACAGGGGGCCCGCAGATACGCAGTATTTT.

This clonotype was counted only a few times. This sequence joins TRBV7-2 and TRBJ1-1; 9 positions match TRBD1. The V and J ends lost 7 bases and 1 base, in that order; junction bases with no gene match: 4. CDR3 length: 14 amino acids. Germline V gene sequence: CDR1 SGHTA, CDR2 FQGNSA. Written as DNA, the CDR3 is TGTGCCAGCACCCCGGACAGGGGGAACACTGAAGCTTTCTTT. This sequence encodes CASTPDRGNTEAFF.

The V and J genes are TRBV3-1 and TRBJ2-5, with D unresolved. Germline loops: CDR1 LGHDT, CDR2 YNNKEL (reference sequence). V lost 4 bases and J 2 bases, leaving 11 bases between the germline ends. The CDR3 length is 14 residues. DNA for the CDR3: TGTGCCAGCAGCCCGCGACGGTTTCAAGAGACCCAGTACTTC. Protein: CASSPRRFQETQYF.

This clonotype appeared once. The chain has TRBV18 and TRBJ1-2; TRBD1 matches at 7 bases. The J segment lost 3 bases and the V segment lost 3 bases, leaving 4 bases of the junction unmatched. The CDR3 runs 14 residues. Germline-derived CDR1 and CDR2 are KGHSH and LQKENI. In DNA form, the CDR3 reads TGTGCCAGCTCACCCACCCAGGGGGACTATGGCTACACCTTC. It codes for CASSPTQGDYGYTF. The variable domain in full, with the rest retrieved from reference TRBV18 and TRBJ1-2, is NAGVMQNPRHLVRRRGQEARLRCSPMKGHSHVYWYRQLPEEGLKFMVYLQKENIIDESGMPKERFSAEFPKEGPSILRIQQVVRGDSAAYFCASSPTQGDYGYTFGSGTRLTVV.

V gene TRBV5-1 combines with J gene TRBJ2-7; TRBD1 matches at 8 bases. This CDR3 is 13 amino acids long. Germline assignment: CDR1 SGHRS and CDR2 YFSETQ. J lost 4 bases, V lost 5 bases, and 5 bases had no gene match. CDR3 amino acids: CASRVQGAYEQYF. The DNA of the CDR3 is TGCGCCAGCAGAGTGCAGGGGGCTTACGAGCAGTACTTC.

The chain carries TRBV6-1 and TRBJ2-7; perhaps D is TRBD1 or TRBD2 (5 bases each). The CDR3 is 13 residues long. Germline values: CDR1 MNHNS, CDR2 SASEGT. V was trimmed by 6 bases and J by 2 bases, leaving 11 bases between them. The CDR3 DNA sequence: TGTGCCAGCAGCCGGGACGGACCCTACGAGCAGTACTTC. This sequence encodes CASSRDGPYEQYF.

This chain uses TRBV3-1 with TRBJ2-6, with TRBD1 matching over 7 bases. Losses at the gene ends were 3 bases for V and 2 bases for J; bases not matched to a gene: 4. The CDR3 runs 16 residues. CDR1 is LGHDT and CDR2 is YNNKEL in the germline V gene (reference sequence). CDR3 loop: CASSHHTGAGANVLTF. CDR3 nucleotides: TGTGCCAGCAGCCATCACACAGGGGCTGGGGCCAACGTCCTGACTTTC.

CDR3 residues: CASSQLRRAGRETQYF. DNA for the CDR3: TGTGCCAGCAGCCAACTCAGACGAGCGGGAAGAGAGACCCAGTACTTC. V usage is TRBV14 and J usage is TRBJ2-7; 7 bases fit TRBD2. The DNA end lines up better with TRBJ2-5; the J call may be wrong. The CDR3 totals 16 residues. CDR1 is SGHDN and CDR2 is FVKESK in the germline V gene.

V usage is TRBV6-6 and J usage is TRBJ2-7; D is perhaps TRBD1 or TRBD2 (5 bases each). Trimming left V 0 bases short and J 5 bases short, with 11 bases between. This CDR3 comprises 14 residues. Germline loops: CDR1 MNHNY, CDR2 SVGAGI (reference sequence). DNA for the CDR3: TGTGCCAGCAGTTACTCGACGGGGCTGAACGAGCAGTACTTC. Residues: CASSYSTGLNEQYF.